This T cell receptor (beta chain) originates from a study of cytomegalovirus exposure and HLA in healthy donors (dated by TCRdb to the late 2010s). Some background on the complete study: In an earlier analysis of around 540 of the donors, approximately 300 Gb of sequence data and 90 million to 120 million unique TCR beta sequences from about 179 million T cells were reported. The study aimed to test whether signatures of past pathogen exposure could be identified by cataloging public T cell receptors. To study patterns of TCR occurrence, a later analysis re-analyzed previously published TCR beta repertoires from 650 to 750 donors and added high-resolution HLA genotyping. Genome-wide SNP genotypes for about three fifths of the roughly 670 donors were used in a later genetic analysis, which treated that subset as a discovery cohort. All discovery cohort repertoires had been generated on a single sequencing platform. The genetic ancestry cluster associated with self-reported Caucasian donors included 81% of the approximately 430 genotyped donors. Among several hundred genotyped donors of the cohort, an average of approximately 200,000 unique TCR beta nucleotide sequences was sequenced per donor, of which about 19% were non-productive. The study combined high-throughput TCR immunosequencing, statistical association of individual TCRs with disease status, and machine learning to predict cytomegalovirus infection status. Because of strong linkage in the cohort, roughly five DR-DQ haplotypes were treated as single units for association and clustering. In addition to the first cohort of 666 subjects, a separate validation cohort of approximately 130 different subjects was used. In the later analysis, no new phenotypic data were used to find candidate immune exposures; instead, reliance was placed on TCR beta sequences and their occurrence across donors. In an earlier analysis of a few hundred of the donors, high-throughput TCR beta sequencing was used to judge whether each TCR beta V gene segment behaved as functional or pseudogenic. HLA typing covered class I and class II loci at four-digit resolution. Donor age, sex, ethnicity and CMV serostatus were compiled alongside the repertoire data. About 280 gigabases of sequencing data and around 85 million unique TCR sequences made up an early release that covered 500 to 700 HLA-typed donors. The T cell repertoires of several hundred subjects were profiled by immunosequencing and related to cytomegalovirus serostatus. The number of donors typed differed by locus, with roughly 620-630 for A, B, C, DRB1 and DQB1, 522 for DQA1, 600 to 610 for DPA1, and around 430 for DPB1. The paper's findings and limits, for the study overall: According to a later genetic analysis, donors in an Asian-associated ancestry cluster had fewer N-insertions in productive TCRs than the roughly 670-donor mean. The classifier was reported to diagnose cytomegalovirus status with high specificity and sensitivity in both the original cohort and the validation cohort. The only immune exposure information available for the cohort was CMV serostatus. In a later genetic analysis, a missense DCLRE1C variant was associated with V-gene and J-gene trimming of TCR beta chains, and the association was replicated in an independent cohort. In the study, roughly 160 TCR beta chains were listed as associated with cytomegalovirus. Specific HLA alleles were associated with about 17,000 TCR beta sequences at a false discovery rate of 0.05 in a later analysis. Because HLA typing was unavailable for some donors at each locus, only the typed subset was used in association tests. In a later analysis, several top co-occurrence clusters were reported to appear linked to parvovirus B19, influenza, CMV and Epstein-Barr virus. Some IMGT-functional V segments, including TRBV6-2 and TRBV6-3, could not be told apart with the 87-base-pair reads, so those segments were excluded. Linkage disequilibrium might explain the correlated functional status among segregating V segments, but an unknown experimental factor could not be ruled out. Only TCR beta chains were sequenced in this cohort, and the absence of alpha or paired-chain data limited detectable features. A further reported finding was that TCR beta sequences accurately predicted the HLA-A and HLA-B alleles for most subjects in the first cohort. In a later analysis, TCR association rates were found to vary across HLA loci, with the most associated TCRs seen for DRB1 alleles and the fewest for HLA-C alleles. A later analysis found that HLA-associated TCR beta chains were more clonally expanded and had lower generation probabilities than equally common non-associated chains. A cluster of highly shared sequence variants was judged likely to be a technical artifact of the sequencing pipeline. In vitro tests confirmed that a few of the cytomegalovirus-associated TCR beta chains recognize cytomegalovirus antigens. The earlier analysis of approximately 560 of the donors excluded some 16 rarely observed V segments, including chromosome 9 orphons, because counts were too low. Roughly uniform sequencing depth across donors was assumed in presence/absence analyses, although this assumption may not hold. In a later analysis, most CMV-associated TCR beta chains were found to appear HLA-restricted, with HLA associations seemingly driven largely by CMV exposure. Most TCR sequences were observed very rarely across donors, whereas some public TCRs were present in many individuals. Assigning TCR associations to individual alleles was difficult when HLA alleles, especially DR and DQ, strongly co-occurred. An earlier analysis of 587 of the donors showed that most TCR beta V segments appeared in productive rearrangements either about 87% or about 30% of the time, which broadly matched IMGT annotations. According to the authors, the approach could potentially be generalized to other disease states and immunological phenotypes.

Libraries came from the immunoSEQ multiplex PCR assay. The multiplex PCR relied on a mix of 60 forward primers for TCR Vbeta segments and 13 reverse primers for TCR Jbeta segments. The CDR3 region of rearranged TCR beta genes was amplified from genomic DNA by a multiplex PCR assay. The amplified TCR beta libraries were sequenced on the Illumina HiSeq System as 87-base-pair reads. The original methods were these. Across the 640 or so repertoires, a later analysis counted tens of millions of unique TCR beta chains, 8.5 million to 12 million of which were shared by at least two donors. To remove PCR and sequencing errors, raw reads were error-corrected and collapsed into unique sequences using a nearest-neighbor algorithm that merged closely related sequences. Alignment of CDR3 sequences to IMGT reference sequences was used to assign V, D and J gene segments. Each retained sequence needed at least a six-nucleotide match to both a V gene segment and a J gene segment. Rearrangements were called productive when the CDR3 lacked stop codons and stayed in frame with V and J; all others were non-productive. CDR3 was defined according to IMGT convention as the region running from the second conserved V-encoded cysteine to the conserved J-encoded phenylalanine. The earlier analysis of about 610 of the donors excluded any sequence lacking an unambiguous match to a single V gene segment. In an earlier analysis of a few hundred of the donors, V segments were called functional above 56.7% productive rearrangements and were called segregating when the between-donor standard deviation exceeded 5%. A statistical classification framework was developed to diagnose cytomegalovirus status using the catalog of TCR beta chain sequences. A later analysis assigned V and J genes by comparing TCR nucleotide sequences with IMGT/GENE-DB human TR gene sequences. A later analysis assigned CDR3 sequences and most-parsimonious VDJ recombination scenarios with the TCRdist pipeline. A later analysis defined each TCR beta chain by its CDR3 amino acid sequence plus V-gene family, and excluded reads lacking a unique V-gene family. As a way to deal with suspected cross-contamination and a sequencing artifact, a later analysis dropped 450 to 700 nucleotide sequences that were highly shared and had low generation probability. In a later analysis, a clonal expansion index was calculated for each public chain from normalized within-repertoire ranks of inferred template counts. In a later analysis, generation probabilities were computed with a VDJ recombination model fitted to out-of-frame rearrangements, and the resulting probabilities were checked against IGoR. A later analysis scored TCR-TCR, TCR-HLA and TCR-CMV co-occurrence with hypergeometric tests, applying a repertoire-size bias correction to TCR pairs. In a later analysis, false discovery rates were estimated by permuting HLA or CMV assignments 20 times. In a later analysis, co-occurring TCRs were grouped with DBSCAN, and TCRdist sequence similarity was added when clustering was performed within HLA-allele-positive subsets. For co-occurrence clustering, repertoires with fewer than 30,000 or more than 120,000 public chains were excluded, along with a handful of repertoires with anomalous nucleotide sharing. The table was pulled from immuneACCESS by TCRdb, which kept in-frame rearrangements only. Such tables lose some clones; where checked, under half of the loss comes from unresolved V genes, and the rest has no known cause. V and J calls and clone size are copied from that table; D and trimming were computed from the DNA. The table for this sample lists some 150,000 clones; roughly four fifths of them were counted only once. In total, the top ten clones hold less than 10% of the sample.

Points on this clone: Its recognized antigen is unknown. The record has no base qualities; no much larger clone is one base away.

In total, approximately 700 healthy bone marrow donors made up the cohort. At the time of sampling, all cohort members were nominally healthy, though unrecorded immune exposures were likely present. The donor tested CMV seropositive and was one of the 289 seropositive cohort members. Each donor provided a peripheral blood sample, and peripheral blood mononuclear cells were used for TCR beta sequencing. Genomic DNA extraction from the blood cell samples was performed with the Qiagen DNeasy Blood Extraction Kit. A distance of 9 bases separates the germline ends of V and J, which lose 0 bases and 2 bases respectively. From the germline V gene, CDR1 is MGHRA and CDR2 is YSYEKL. Measured from the cysteine to the phenylalanine, the CDR3 is 15 residues long. Solely the CDR3 DNA is kept, with 45 bases framed from the first base.

The sample taken for sequencing was PBMCs. The TCR comes from a woman aged 50 to 65 in good health and CMV-seropositive. The V gene is TRBV4-1 and the J gene is TRBJ2-3; D gene: possibly TRBD1, on 6 matching bases. The sequenced DNA: TGCGCCAGCAGCCAAGATGAGGGGGTCACAGATACGCAGTATTTT. This gives the protein CASSQDEGVTDTQYF.